These 19 T cell receptor beta chains share one sample of origin, sequenced in a study of regulatory T cells in long-lasting Graves disease. Construction of the TCR beta libraries employed iRepertoire HTBI primers in conjunction with Arm-PCR of CDR3 regions. TCRdb itself ran the multiplex PCR reads through MiXCR, one entry per CDR3 protein. The repertoire includes some 490,000 distinct CDR3 sequences, 9.5% to 15% of them detected once, and 8.9% sits in the top ten. As for time point: newly diagnosed GD, antithyroid drugs for less than 3 months. RNA from PBMCs was the source of the TCR library. This same sample was also part of a study on T cells in Graves' hyperthyroidism and ophthalmopathy.

The source was peripheral blood mononuclear cells (PBMCs), collected at new diagnosis, from a patient treated with antithyroid drugs. The source is a woman aged 25 to 45 with Graves disease.

This clonotype was counted a few times. The CDR3 reads CSAGAGPPEAFF. The CDR3 DNA is TGCAGCGCAGGGGCCGGCCCACCTGAAGCTTTCTTT. The chain is built from TRBV29-1 and TRBJ1-1; D might be TRBD1 (6 bases). The CDR3 is 12 residues long. The ends were cut back, 7 bases at V and 6 bases at J, with 15 bases in the middle. CDR1 is SQVTM and CDR2 is ANQGSEA in the germline V gene.

The rearrangement uses TRBV7-2 and TRBJ2-2, with a tentative D call TRBD1 (7 bases). Germline V gene data show CDR1 as SGHTA and CDR2 as FQGNSA. Trimming took off 0 bases at V and 7 bases at J, with 18 bases between the two ends. The CDR3 runs 17 residues. The CDR3: CASSLAGGTVMIGELFF. CDR3 DNA sequence: TGTGCCAGCAGCTTAGCAGGGGGGACAGTAATGATCGGGGAGCTGTTTTTT.

This clonotype was counted many times. The chain links TRBV28 to TRBJ1-5; D remains unclear. This CDR3 has 16 residues. V was clipped by 2 bases and J by 2 bases, with 13 bases between them. Germline V lookup: CDR1 MDHEN, CDR2 SYDVKM. The CDR3 here is CASSLKSWSGNQPQHF. DNA for the CDR3: TGTGCCAGCAGTTTAAAGAGTTGGTCAGGCAATCAGCCCCAGCATTTT.

This clonotype was recorded many times. V gene TRBV29-1 combines with J gene TRBJ1-1; 9 bases match TRBD1. Trimming cost V 4 bases and J 4 bases; bases outside gene matches: 7. The germline CDR1 and CDR2 sequences are SQVTM and ANQGSEA. CDR3 length equals 14 residues. CDR3 nucleotides: TGCAGCGTTGGACCCGGGACAGGGAGCACTGAAGCTTTCTTT. Translated, it gives CSVGPGTGSTEAFF.

A remark on this clonotype: This may be a read error: a much more frequent sequence differs by one nucleotide. This chain uses TRBV19 with TRBJ1-2; possibly TRBD1 for D (6 bases). The CDR3 is 15 amino acids. CDR1 LNHDA and CDR2 SQIVND come from the germline V gene (reference sequence). CDR3 nucleotides: TGTGCCAATAGTAAGCCCTACGGGACACCTGATGGCTACACCTTC. Amino acids: CANSKPYGTPDGYTF.

The sample holds many counts of this clonotype. V gene TRBV19 combines with J gene TRBJ1-2, with D maybe TRBD1 (6 bases). Germline V gene sequence: CDR1 LNHDA, CDR2 SQIVND (reference sequence). Deletions cut 6 bases from V and 13 bases from J, with 15 bases between. CDR3 length: 11 amino acids. CDR3 DNA: TGTGCCAGTAGCTCAGGGGCGGCGTGCACCTTC. Protein product: CASSSGAACTF.

There are many counts of this clonotype. The gene calls are TRBV20-1 and TRBJ2-4; D is uncertain. Germline lookup yields CDR1 DFQATT and CDR2 SNEGSKA (reference sequence). Trimming shortened V by 8 bases and J by 1 base, and 15 bases separated the two germline ends. The CDR3 has 14 amino acids. For the CDR3, the DNA is TGCAGTCCCCTCGGCCAAGTGGCCAAAAACATTCAGTACTTC. Translating it yields CSPLGQVAKNIQYF.

This clonotype was seen a handful of times. This may stem from a read error, because a much larger clone lies one nucleotide away. The CDR3 region has the DNA TGTGCCAGCAGTTACATGATTGGGGCAGTGATGAACACTGAAGCTTTCTTT. This translates into CASSYMIGAVMNTEAFF. This sequence joins TRBV6-2 or TRBV6-3 and TRBJ1-1; a possible D gene is TRBD1 (5 bases). The CDR3 sequence is 17 residues long. Germline V gene sequence: CDR1 MNHEY, CDR2 SVGEGT. V was pared by 2 bases and J by 0 bases, with 16 bases between.

This clonotype was counted a few times. This chain joins TRBV5-1 and TRBJ2-5; 12 bases are shared with TRBD2. The CDR3 loop spans 16 amino acids. Germline loops: CDR1 SGHRS, CDR2 YFSETQ. Losses at the gene ends were 3 bases for V and 2 bases for J; bases not matched to a gene: 5. This chain's CDR3 is CASSSILAGGQETQYF. The CDR3 nucleotides read TGCGCCAGCAGCTCTATTCTAGCGGGAGGGCAAGAGACCCAGTACTTC.

This clonotype appeared many times. The chain recombines TRBV15 with TRBJ1-5; TRBD1 matches 7 bases. This CDR3 has 13 amino acids. V was pared by 5 bases and J by 5 bases, with 3 bases of the junction left unmatched. Germline assignment: CDR1 LNHNV and CDR2 YYDKDF (reference sequence). In DNA form, the CDR3 reads TGTGCCACCAGCGCCCAGGGGGATCAGCCCCAGCATTTT. Translated, it gives CATSAQGDQPQHF. The whole variable domain, remainder taken from reference TRBV15 and TRBJ1-5, is DAMVIQNPRYQVTQFGKPVTLSCSQTLNHNVMYWYQQKSSQAPKLLFHYYDKDFNNEADTPDNFQSRRPNTSFCFLDIRSPGLGDTAMYLCATSAQGDQPQHFGDGTRLSIL.

This rearrangement joins TRBV29-1 to TRBJ2-7, with a possible D match to TRBD2 (5 bases). CDR3 length: 14 amino acids. The ends were cut back, 4 bases at V and 5 bases at J, with 18 bases in the middle. Germline V gives CDR1 SQVTM, CDR2 ANQGSEA. CDR3 sequence: CSVAVFRDSNEQYF. The CDR3 DNA is TGCAGCGTTGCGGTTTTCCGGGATAGTAACGAGCAGTACTTC.

This clonotype was detected a few times. V and J are TRBV9 and TRBJ1-4; D perhaps matches TRBD1 (6 bases). V was cut by 3 bases and J by 5 bases, with 20 bases left in between. This CDR3 spans 17 amino acids. Germline V gene sequence: CDR1 SGDLS, CDR2 YYNGEE. CDR3 DNA: TGTGCCAGCAGCGCCCACGGGGGGGGGGCTAGAAATGAAAAACTGTTTTTT. Protein product: CASSAHGGGARNEKLFF.

This clonotype was observed many times. V is TRBV11-1 and J is TRBJ2-7; 8 bases line up with TRBD1. The CDR3 sequence is 14 residues long. V shed 4 bases and J 3 bases; nucleotides not matched to a gene: 5. Germline V gene lookup returns CDR1 SGHAT and CDR2 FQDESV (reference sequence). The CDR3 loop reads CASSWGTGSYEQYF. The CDR3 DNA sequence: TGTGCCAGCAGCTGGGGGACAGGCAGCTACGAGCAGTACTTC.

This clonotype was recorded many times. The V gene is TRBV7-9, the J gene TRBJ2-7; 10 nucleotides match TRBD1. The CDR3 has 16 amino acids. Trimming removed 4 bases from V and 5 bases from J; junction bases left unmatched: 11. Per germline, CDR1 SEHNR and CDR2 FQNEAQ (reference sequence). CDR3 nucleotide sequence: TGTGCCAGCAGCTCCGACCCCGGGACAGGGGATCACGAGCAGTACTTC. It specifies CASSSDPGTGDHEQYF.

With regard to this clonotype: A read error is possible here, since a much larger clone lies one base away. This is likely a read error, given that the CDR3 carries no conserved phenylalanine or tryptophan at its end. The V call is TRBV20-1, the J call TRBJ2-7; TRBD1 aligns across 8 bases. Looked up from germline, CDR1 is DFQATT and CDR2 is SNEGSKA (reference sequence). The CDR3 sequence is 12 residues long. Trimming removed 7 bases from V and 2 bases from J; junction bases left unmatched: 4. The CDR3 region is CSVTGAAYEQYL. CDR3 sequence (DNA): TGCAGTGTGACAGGGGCGGCCTACGAGCAGTACTTA.

This clonotype appeared many times. The chain is built from TRBV6-1 and TRBJ2-3; unclear D gene. The CDR3 extends over 13 amino acids. The germline CDR1 and CDR2 sequences are MNHNS and SASEGT. Trimming took 1 base from V and 3 from J, leaving 5 bases between them. CDR3 region: CASSEVVTDTQYF. The CDR3 DNA follows: TGTGCCAGCAGTGAAGTGGTTACAGATACGCAGTATTTT.

This clonotype has at least ten counts. The chain uses TRBV14 and TRBJ2-1; 7 positions agree with TRBD1. CDR1 is SGHDN and CDR2 is FVKESK in the germline V gene. J lost 0 bases, V lost 5 bases, and 7 bases had no gene match. The CDR3 is 16 amino acids. CDR3 in DNA: TGTGCCAGCAGCTACGACAGGGCCTTCTCCTACAATGAGCAGTTCTTC. Its protein is CASSYDRAFSYNEQFF.

V and J are TRBV30 and TRBJ2-1; a weak D match, TRBD2 (5 bases). Germline lookup yields CDR1 GTSNPN and CDR2 SVGIG (reference sequence). V was clipped by 8 bases and J by 6 bases, with 17 bases between them. This CDR3 is built from 13 residues. The CDR3 DNA sequence: TGTGCCCGCAGCGGAAGCTGGGTCAATGAGCAGTTCTTC. This gives the protein CARSGSWVNEQFF.

This clonotype was counted at least ten times. The chain recombines TRBV6-1 with TRBJ2-5; 11 bases agree with TRBD2. This CDR3 is built from 16 residues. CDR1 is MNHNS and CDR2 is SASEGT in the germline V gene. V gave up 6 bases and J gave up 7 bases; unmatched junction bases: 13. The CDR3, as DNA: TGTGCCAGCAGGGGGGAGCGGTTCGGGACTAGCGGGACCCAGTACTTC. This encodes CASRGERFGTSGTQYF.